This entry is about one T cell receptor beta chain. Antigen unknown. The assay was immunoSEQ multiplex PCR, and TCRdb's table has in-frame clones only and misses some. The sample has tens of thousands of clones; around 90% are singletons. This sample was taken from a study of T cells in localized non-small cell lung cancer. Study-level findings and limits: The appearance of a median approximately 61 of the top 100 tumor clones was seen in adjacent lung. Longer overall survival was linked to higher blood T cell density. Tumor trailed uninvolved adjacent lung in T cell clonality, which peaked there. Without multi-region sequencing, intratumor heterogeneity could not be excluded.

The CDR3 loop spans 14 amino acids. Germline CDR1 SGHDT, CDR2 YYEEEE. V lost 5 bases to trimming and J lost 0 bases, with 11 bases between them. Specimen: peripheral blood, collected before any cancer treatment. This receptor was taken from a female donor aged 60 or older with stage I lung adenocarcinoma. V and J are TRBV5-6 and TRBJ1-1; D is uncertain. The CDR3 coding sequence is TGTGCCAGCAGTTCACGGATGGTGAACACTGAAGCTTTCTTT. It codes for CASSSRMVNTEAFF.